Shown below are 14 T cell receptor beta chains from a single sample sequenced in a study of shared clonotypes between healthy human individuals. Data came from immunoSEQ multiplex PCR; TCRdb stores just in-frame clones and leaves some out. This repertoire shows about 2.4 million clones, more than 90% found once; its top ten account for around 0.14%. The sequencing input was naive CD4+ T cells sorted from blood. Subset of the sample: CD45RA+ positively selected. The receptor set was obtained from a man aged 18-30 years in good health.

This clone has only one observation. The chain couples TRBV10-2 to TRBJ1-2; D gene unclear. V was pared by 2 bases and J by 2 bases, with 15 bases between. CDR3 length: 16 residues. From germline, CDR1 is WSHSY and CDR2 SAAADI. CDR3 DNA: TGCGCCAGCAGTGAGAAGGCGGGGAAAAACAACTATGGCTACACCTTC. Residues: CASSEKAGKNNYGYTF.

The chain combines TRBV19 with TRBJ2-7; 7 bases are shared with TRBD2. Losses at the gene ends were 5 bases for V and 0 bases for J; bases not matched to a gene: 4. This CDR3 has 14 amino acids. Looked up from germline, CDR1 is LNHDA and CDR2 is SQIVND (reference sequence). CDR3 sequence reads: CASSSGGNSYEQYF. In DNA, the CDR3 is TGTGCCAGTAGTTCCGGGGGGAACTCCTACGAGCAGTACTTC. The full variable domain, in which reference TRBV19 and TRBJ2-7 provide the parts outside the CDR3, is DGGITQSPKYLFRKEGQNVTLSCEQNLNHDAMYWYRQDPGQGLRLIYYSQIVNDFQKGDIAEGYSVSREKKESFPLTVTSAQKNPTAFYLCASSSGGNSYEQYFGPGTRLTVT.

The CDR3 nucleotides read TGTGCCAGCAGCTTAGGGGGGACAGCCTTTTACTACGAGCAGTACTTC. Residues: CASSLGGTAFYYEQYF. V gene TRBV7-8 combines with J gene TRBJ2-7; 7 positions match TRBD1. CDR1 is SGHVS and CDR2 is FQNEAQ in the germline V gene. The V gene end was trimmed by 1 base and the J gene end by 3 bases; junction bases not matched to a gene: 9. The CDR3 covers 16 residues.

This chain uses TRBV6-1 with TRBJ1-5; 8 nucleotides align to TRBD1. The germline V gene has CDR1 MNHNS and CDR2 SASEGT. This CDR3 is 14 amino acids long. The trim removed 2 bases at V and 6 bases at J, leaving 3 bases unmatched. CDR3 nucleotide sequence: TGTGCCAGCAGTGAACAGGGGGCAGGTCAGCCCCAGCATTTT. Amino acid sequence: CASSEQGAGQPQHF.

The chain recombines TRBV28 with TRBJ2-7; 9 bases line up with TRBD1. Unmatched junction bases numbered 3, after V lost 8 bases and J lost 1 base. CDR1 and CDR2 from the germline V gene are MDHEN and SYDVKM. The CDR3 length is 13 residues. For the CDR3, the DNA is TGTGCCAGCTCCGACAGGGGGTCCTACGAGCAGTACTTC. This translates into CASSDRGSYEQYF.

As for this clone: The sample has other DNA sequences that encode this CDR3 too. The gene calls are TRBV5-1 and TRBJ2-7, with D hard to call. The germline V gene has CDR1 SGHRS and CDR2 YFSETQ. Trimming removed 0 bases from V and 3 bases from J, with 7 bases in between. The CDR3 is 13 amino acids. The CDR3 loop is CASSLAPDYEQYF. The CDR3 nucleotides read TGCGCCAGCAGCTTGGCCCCCGACTACGAGCAGTACTTC.

The DNA for the CDR3 is TGCAGCGTTGCCGGGACGAACACCGGGGAGCTGTTTTTT. This codes for CSVAGTNTGELFF. The chain carries TRBV29-1 and TRBJ2-2, with a tentative D call TRBD2 (5 bases). The CDR3 totals 13 residues. Trimming cost V 4 bases and J 0 bases, with 6 bases left between them. CDR1 SQVTM and CDR2 ANQGSEA come from the germline V gene.

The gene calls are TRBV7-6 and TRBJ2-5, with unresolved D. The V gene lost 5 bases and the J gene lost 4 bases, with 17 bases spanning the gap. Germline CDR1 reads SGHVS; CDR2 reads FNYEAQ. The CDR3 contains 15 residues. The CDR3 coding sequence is TGTGCCAGCAGCCTCCAAGGAGCATTTGGAGAGACCCAGTACTTC. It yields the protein CASSLQGAFGETQYF.

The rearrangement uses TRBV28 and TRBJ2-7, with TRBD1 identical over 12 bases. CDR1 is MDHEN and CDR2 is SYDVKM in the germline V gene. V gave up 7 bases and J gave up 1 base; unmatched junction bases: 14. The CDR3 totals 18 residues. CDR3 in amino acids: CASIGGDRGREASYEQYF. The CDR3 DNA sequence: TGTGCCAGCATAGGCGGGGACAGGGGGCGAGAGGCGTCCTACGAGCAGTACTTC.

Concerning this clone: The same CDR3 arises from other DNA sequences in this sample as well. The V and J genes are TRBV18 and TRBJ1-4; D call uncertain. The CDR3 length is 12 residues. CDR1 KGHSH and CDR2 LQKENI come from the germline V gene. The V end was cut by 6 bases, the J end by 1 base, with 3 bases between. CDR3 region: CASSRTNEKLFF. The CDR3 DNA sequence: TGTGCCAGCTCGCGAACTAATGAAAAACTGTTTTTT. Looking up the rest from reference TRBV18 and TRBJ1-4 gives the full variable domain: NAGVMQNPRHLVRRRGQEARLRCSPMKGHSHVYWYRQLPEEGLKFMVYLQKENIIDESGMPKERFSAEFPKEGPSILRIQQVVRGDSAAYFCASSRTNEKLFFGSGTQLSVL.

CDR3 sequence: CASSIGLRGTQYF. DNA of the CDR3: TGTGCCAGCAGCATCGGGCTCAGGGGGACCCAGTACTTC. The V and J genes are TRBV7-2 and TRBJ2-5; the D gene is possibly TRBD1 (6 bases). Germline loops: CDR1 SGHTA, CDR2 FQGNSA. The V end lost 5 bases, the J end lost 7 bases, and 14 bases lay between the germline ends. The CDR3 is 13 amino acids.

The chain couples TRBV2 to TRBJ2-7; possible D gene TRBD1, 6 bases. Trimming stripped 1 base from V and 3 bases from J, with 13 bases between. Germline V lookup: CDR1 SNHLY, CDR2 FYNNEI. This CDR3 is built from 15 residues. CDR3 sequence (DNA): TGTGCCAGCAGTGAAGACTGGGGGCGCGTCTACGAGCAGTACTTC. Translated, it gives CASSEDWGRVYEQYF.

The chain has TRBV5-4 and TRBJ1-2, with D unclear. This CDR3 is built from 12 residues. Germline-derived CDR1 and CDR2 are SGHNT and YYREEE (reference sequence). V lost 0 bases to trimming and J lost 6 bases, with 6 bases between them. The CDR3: CASSLELDGYTF. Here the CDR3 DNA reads TGTGCCAGCAGCTTGGAGTTGGATGGCTACACCTTC.

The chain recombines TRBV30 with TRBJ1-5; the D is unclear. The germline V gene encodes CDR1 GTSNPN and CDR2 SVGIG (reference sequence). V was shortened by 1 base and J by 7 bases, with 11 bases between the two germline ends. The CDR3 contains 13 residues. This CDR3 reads CAWSGNPGQPQHF. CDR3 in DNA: TGTGCCTGGAGTGGGAACCCTGGGCAGCCCCAGCATTTT.